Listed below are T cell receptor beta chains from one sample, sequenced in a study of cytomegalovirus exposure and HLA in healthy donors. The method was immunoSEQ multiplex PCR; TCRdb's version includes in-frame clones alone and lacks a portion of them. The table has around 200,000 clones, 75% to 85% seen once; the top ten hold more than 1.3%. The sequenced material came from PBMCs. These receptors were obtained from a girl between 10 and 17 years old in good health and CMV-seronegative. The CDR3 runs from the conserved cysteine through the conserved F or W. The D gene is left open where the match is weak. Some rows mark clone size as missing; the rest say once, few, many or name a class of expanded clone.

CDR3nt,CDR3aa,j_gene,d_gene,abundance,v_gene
TGTGCCAGCAGTTTACGGTCTAGCGGGAGCTCCTACAATGAGCAGTTCTTC,CASSLRSSGSSYNEQFF,TRBJ2-1,TRBD2,once,TRBV27
TGTGCCAGCAGCTTAGCTTCGGGGGGAGGGCCGAAGTACGAGCAGTACTTC,CASSLASGGGPKYEQYF,TRBJ2-7,TRBD2,.,TRBV7-6
TGTGCCAGCAGTTACTCACAGGGGGCCTTGCGCTTTGGCTACACCTTC,CASSYSQGALRFGYTF,TRBJ1-2,TRBD1,.,TRBV6-5
TGTGCCAGTAGCAGGGACACCTACGAGCAGTACTTC,CASSRDTYEQYF,TRBJ2-7,.,.,TRBV19
TGTGCCAGCAGCCCGGCCGCAGGTGGCTACACCTTC,CASSPAAGGYTF,TRBJ1-2,.,.,TRBV5-4
TGTGCCAGCAGTTTAGCAGGGTTCTACGAGCAGTACTTC,CASSLAGFYEQYF,TRBJ2-7,.,.,TRBV5-6
TGTGCCAGCAGCTCTCCGGGACAGTCCTACGAGCAGTACTTC,CASSSPGQSYEQYF,TRBJ2-7,TRBD1,once,TRBV7-9
TGCGCCAGCAGCCAAGATCCGGGACAGGGGATAGATACGCAGTATTTT,CASSQDPGQGIDTQYF,TRBJ2-3,TRBD1,few,TRBV4-1
TGTGCCAGCCGGGACAGGGGGCATCAAGAGACCCAGTACTTC,CASRDRGHQETQYF,TRBJ2-5,TRBD1,.,TRBV11-2
TGCGCCAGCAGCCAAGCCCAGGGTAACTATGGCTACACCTTC,CASSQAQGNYGYTF,TRBJ1-2,.,.,TRBV4-3
TGTGCCAGCAGCCCAGTTTTAGCGGGGAGCTACGAGCAGTACTTC,CASSPVLAGSYEQYF,TRBJ2-7,TRBD2,.,TRBV7-6
TGCGCCAGCAGCTTCCAGGGCACAGATACGCAGTATTTT,CASSFQGTDTQYF,TRBJ2-3,.,.,TRBV5-1
TGTGCCAGCACCCGATCCGGGACAGGGGTAGGGGAGCAGTACTTC,CASTRSGTGVGEQYF,TRBJ2-7,TRBD1,once,TRBV6-6
TGTGCCTGGATTAGGGGAGGGGTCTTTGGCGAGCAGTACTTC,CAWIRGGVFGEQYF,TRBJ2-7,TRBD2,once,TRBV30
TGTGCCACCAGCAGAGGGGTAGCGGGGGGGCTGGGTGAGCAGTTCTTC,CATSRGVAGGLGEQFF,TRBJ2-1,TRBD2,.,TRBV15
TGTGCCAGCAGTACTAAGACAGGGAACTACGAGCAGTACTTC,CASSTKTGNYEQYF,TRBJ2-7,TRBD1,.,TRBV7-2
TGCGCCAGCAGCTTAGGGACAGACTCTGGAAACACCATATATTTT,CASSLGTDSGNTIYF,TRBJ1-3,TRBD1,.,TRBV5-1
TGTGCCAGCAGGAGAGCGGGGGGGCGCAATGAGCAGTTCTTC,CASRRAGGRNEQFF,TRBJ2-1,TRBD2,.,TRBV13
TGTGCCAGCAGCTTGAGACGAGGAGGAGGCTACGAGCAGTACTTC,CASSLRRGGGYEQYF,TRBJ2-7,.,.,TRBV5-8
TGTGCCAGCAGACCCCCGGGGGGGTACGAGCAGTACTTC,CASRPPGGYEQYF,TRBJ2-7,TRBD2,once,TRBV28
TGTGCCAGCAGTTACCTTTCGGGTTCGAGGGAGCAGTTCTTC,CASSYLSGSREQFF,TRBJ2-1,.,.,TRBV6-5
TGTGCCAGCAGCCGAAGCGGGGGCGCAGATACGCAGTATTTT,CASSRSGGADTQYF,TRBJ2-3,TRBD2,.,TRBV7-3
TGCAGCGTTGATCTTGGGCGGGAGGACACCGGGGAGCTGTTTTTT,CSVDLGREDTGELFF,TRBJ2-2,TRBD2,.,TRBV29-1
TGTGCCAGCAGTGAAAGGGGTTTTTTAGCGGGAGGGCCCCAGTCGGAGCAGTTCTTC,CASSERGFLAGGPQSEQFF,TRBJ2-1,TRBD2,.,TRBV6-1
TGCGCCAGCAGCTTGGACAGGGGGCGAGGTCCTGGAAACACCATATATTTT,CASSLDRGRGPGNTIYF,TRBJ1-3,TRBD1,.,TRBV5-1
TGTGCCAGCAGCCGAGACAGGCGGAACACCGGGGAGCTGTTTTTT,CASSRDRRNTGELFF,TRBJ2-2,.,.,TRBV6-5
TGTGCCAGCACCCAACTTTCGGGACAGCCTCATGAAGCTTTCTTT,CASTQLSGQPHEAFF,TRBJ1-1,TRBD1,.,TRBV11-2
TGCGCCAGCAGTACCGGGACTAGCGGGCCCCCGGGTGAGCAGTTCTTC,CASSTGTSGPPGEQFF,TRBJ2-1,TRBD2,.,TRBV5-1
TGTGCCAGCAGTGACCTCGGGGGGGATAGTCAGCCCCAGCATTTT,CASSDLGGDSQPQHF,TRBJ1-5,.,.,TRBV25-1
TGCAGCGTTCTGGGACAGTCGAACACCGGGGAGCTGTTTTTT,CSVLGQSNTGELFF,TRBJ2-2,TRBD1,once,TRBV29-1
TGTGCCAGCAGTGTAAGGACAGAACTAGCCAAAAACATTCAGTACTTC,CASSVRTELAKNIQYF,TRBJ2-4,.,.,TRBV6-1
TGCGCCAGCAGCCAAGATGAGACAGTGCAGTTCTTC,CASSQDETVQFF,TRBJ2-1,.,.,TRBV4-1
TGTGCCAGCAGTGAGTCCCCCCGAGGAGCTTTCTTT,CASSESPRGAFF,TRBJ1-1,.,few,TRBV2
TGTGCCAGCAGCGACCGGGACAGTGGTCAAGAGACCCAGTACTTC,CASSDRDSGQETQYF,TRBJ2-5,.,.,TRBV21-1
TGTGCCAGCAGCCCAGTTGGACACATGAACACTGAAGCTTTCTTT,CASSPVGHMNTEAFF,TRBJ1-1,.,.,TRBV9
TGTGCCAGCAGCCCTGACAGAAGTACCTCTGGGGCCAACGTCCTGACTTTC,CASSPDRSTSGANVLTF,TRBJ2-6,.,once,TRBV27
TGCGCCAGCAGCTTGGGGGGGGACTCGAGAGGCTACACCTTC,CASSLGGDSRGYTF,TRBJ1-2,.,.,TRBV5-1
TGTGCCAGCAGCGCGATCCAAAAGACCCAGTACTTC,CASSAIQKTQYF,TRBJ2-5,.,.,TRBV11-2
TGTGCCAGCAGCTTCTGGCAAGGAAACACCATATATTTT,CASSFWQGNTIYF,TRBJ1-3,.,.,TRBV7-9
TGTGCCAGCAGCTTAGTGGGTAGCGGATACTACAATGAGCAGTTCTTC,CASSLVGSGYYNEQFF,TRBJ2-1,.,.,TRBV7-8
TGTGCCATAGGTCAGCGGGAGGCAACCGAGCAGTACTTC,CAIGQREATEQYF,TRBJ2-7,TRBD2,.,TRBV10-3
TGTGCCAGCAGCCGAGGCTGGACTAGCGTAATGGAGACCCAGTACTTC,CASSRGWTSVMETQYF,TRBJ2-5,TRBD2,.,TRBV7-2
TGTGCCAGCAGCCAAGAAATAGCGGCTCTGGGCCCCTACGAGCAGTACTTC,CASSQEIAALGPYEQYF,TRBJ2-7,.,.,TRBV4-2
TGTGCTAGTGGTTTGGCCACAGCCCCCGGGACAGGAAACCAAGCTTTCTTT,CASGLATAPGTGNQAFF,TRBJ1-1,TRBD1,few,TRBV12-5
TGTGCCAGCAGCTTAAGCCAGGAAGAGACCCAGTACTTC,CASSLSQEETQYF,TRBJ2-5,.,.,TRBV7-3
TGTGCCAGCAGTGAGAGGGCGGGAGGGAACAATGAGCAGTTCTTC,CASSERAGGNNEQFF,TRBJ2-1,TRBD2,.,TRBV6-1
TGTGCCAGCAGTGAGGGGACAGACACAGATACGCAGTATTTT,CASSEGTDTDTQYF,TRBJ2-3,TRBD1,.,TRBV6-4
TGTGCCAGCAGCACCCCGGGACTAGCGGGAGGGCCAGAGCCAGATACGCAGTATTTT,CASSTPGLAGGPEPDTQYF,TRBJ2-3,TRBD2,.,TRBV11-2
TGTGCCAGCAGCACCGAGAGCGGGAGGGTGCAGTATTTT,CASSTESGRVQYF,TRBJ2-3,TRBD2,few,TRBV6-6